This T cell receptor (beta chain) comes out of a study of post-analysis software for immune sequencing data (dated by TCRdb to the mid-2010s). The study in broad terms: Relapsing-remitting, secondary progressive and progressive-relapsing multiple sclerosis were recorded as disease courses, and subtype annotation was lacking for some patients. A subset of samples was prepared in parallel using single-end sample barcoding, then pooled and co-amplified after Illumina adapter ligation. The multiple sclerosis patient repertoires were compared with about a dozen previously published healthy control repertoires from donors aged about 6 to 26 years. Paper-wide results and their limitations: Significantly lower normalized Chao1 diversity was found in multiple sclerosis patients than in controls, suggesting substantial peripheral T-cell clonal expansion. Strong co-clustering of samples prepared in the same batch was shown by direct clustering with F measure, prompting a batch-effect correction. The control group was slightly older than the multiple sclerosis patient group. Significantly higher frequencies in patients than in controls were found for roughly five TRBV segments, including TRBV5-6, TRBV5-1 and TRBV20-1.

This clonotype was observed a handful of times. It has no known antigen specificity. No much larger clone exists at a distance of one base, and base qualities are not known. The germline V gene gives CDR1 as SGHTA and CDR2 as FQGNSA. V is pared back by 0 bases and J by 0 bases, with 9 bases lying between the germline termini. The CDR3 starts with the cysteine, ends with the phenylalanine, and has 16 residues. Here the CDR3 DNA is all that survives: 48 bases in frame from base 1. The library was made by PCR. TCRdb records Illumina HiSeq 2500 as the sequencer. To reduce PCR and sequencing biases, unique molecular identifiers were incorporated into the TCR beta cDNA libraries. Per 1 to 10 million input T cells, roughly 500,000 cDNA molecules were obtained, such that each molecule approximated one T cell. The patient libraries were prepared and sequenced using the same protocol as the earlier healthy control dataset. Within a given batch, samples were prepared together, multiplexed and sequenced on the same HiSeq lane. The original methods were these. Raw barcoded reads were processed with MIGEC, discarding single-read molecular identifier groups before consensus assembly and CDR3 extraction. Clonotype tables were post-analysed with VDJtools, and diversity was normalized by down-sampling all datasets to the smallest sample size. Repertoire overlap clustering matched CDR3 amino acid but not nucleotide sequences to correct batch-related cross-sample contamination. TCRdb handled the public reads itself, with Q25 trimming in fastp and clone calling in MiXCR, and kept productive beta chains. When rows share a CDR3 protein, they turn into one entry using the most common DNA and genes. Here the V and J calls rest on TCRdb's processing, not on the authors' analysis. This sample is represented by about 540,000 distinct CDR3 sequences; 34% of them were singletons. About 5.6% of the sample rests with the top ten.

To demonstrate the VDJtools post-analysis software, TCR beta repertoires were profiled from the peripheral blood of over ten young patients with multiple sclerosis. The multiple sclerosis patients were children and adolescents between roughly 6 and 17 years of age. The rearranged chain carries TRBV7-2 and TRBJ2-1; TRBD2 is a possible D gene, resting on 5 matching bases. This TCR came from a girl aged 2 to 17 with multiple sclerosis. Source material: blood. At the DNA level, the sequence is TGTGCCAGCAGCTTAGCGGCGGGCAGCTCCTACAATGAGCAGTTCTTC. This is translated as CASSLAAGSSYNEQFF.